What follows are 18 T cell receptor beta chains derived from one specimen sequenced in a study of T-cell reconstitution after alpha-beta-depleted transplantation in children. Library preparation (for TCRbeta) was performed with unique molecular identifiers. In TCRdb, the PCR reads were re-called with MiXCR into one record per CDR3 protein. This sample has around 680,000 distinct CDR3 sequences; roughly 15% occur once, and the top ten carry 1.1%. Sample: PBMCs from the stem cell graft donor, taken from the stem cell graft. The receptors originated from a human donor who donated a stem cell graft to a child with acute myeloid leukemia.

This clonotype showed up just a few times. CDR3 amino acids: CASSLGSLGAAFF. CDR3 coding DNA: TGTGCCAGCAGCTTAGGGTCTCTAGGTGCGGCTTTCTTT. The V and J genes are TRBV7-2 and TRBJ1-1; D is ambiguous. The V end lost 1 base, the J end lost 11 bases, and 14 bases lay between the germline ends. The CDR3 is made up of 13 amino acids. Germline V CDR1 and CDR2: SGHTA, FQGNSA.

To note about this clonotype: One end of the junction fails to match germline, which may point to a read error. V usage is TRBV20-1 and J usage is TRBJ2-1, with 8 bases identical to TRBD2. This CDR3 spans 11 amino acids. CDR1 and CDR2 (germline): DFQATT, SNEGSKA (reference sequence). The CDR3 DNA is TGCAGTGCTTTTAGCGGACTAGCTTCGCTCTTC. Its protein product is CSAFSGLASLF.

The V gene is TRBV20-1, the J gene TRBJ1-4; no reliable D call. V was trimmed by 6 bases and J by 7 bases, leaving 9 bases between them. The germline V gene encodes CDR1 DFQATT and CDR2 SNEGSKA (reference sequence). There are 11 residues in the CDR3. The CDR3 reads CSARRVEKLFF. CDR3 bases: TGCAGTGCCCGCCGGGTTGAAAAACTGTTTTTT.

This clonotype was observed many times. The rearrangement uses TRBV5-6 and TRBJ1-1, with TRBD1 matching over 7 bases. Germline loops: CDR1 SGHDT, CDR2 YYEEEE. V lost 7 bases and J lost 5; bases outside the gene matches: 14. CDR3 size: 15 residues. The CDR3 sequence is CASGTTHRGGTEAFF. The DNA for the CDR3 is TGTGCCAGCGGAACAACTCACAGGGGAGGGACTGAAGCTTTCTTT.

The table lists this clonotype with a few counts. This sequence joins TRBV4-2 and TRBJ2-5, with 11 positions matching TRBD2. CDR1 and CDR2 from the germline V gene are LGHNA and YNFKEQ. V was clipped by 4 bases and J by 0 bases; unmatched bases: 1. The CDR3 is 15 residues long. CDR3 in DNA: TGTGCCAGCAGCCCGACTAGCGGGGACCAAGAGACCCAGTACTTC. It specifies CASSPTSGDQETQYF.

There are many counts of this clonotype. The chain employs TRBV6-1 and TRBJ1-2; perhaps TRBD1 as D (5 bases). This CDR3 spans 14 amino acids. The V end was cut by 6 bases, the J end by 7 bases, with 18 bases between. CDR1 is MNHNS and CDR2 is SASEGT in the germline V gene. This CDR3 reads CASRTPGTRGGYTF. The CDR3 coding sequence is TGTGCCAGCAGAACCCCCGGGACGAGGGGTGGCTACACCTTC.

This clonotype was seen ten or more times. The chain joins TRBV10-2 to TRBJ1-6; no definite D call. V was clipped by 0 bases and J by 10 bases, with 10 bases between them. This CDR3 spans 14 amino acids. Germline loops: CDR1 WSHSY, CDR2 SAAADI. The CDR3 sequence is CASSESGWMSPLHF. CDR3 DNA: TGCGCCAGCAGTGAGTCAGGGTGGATGTCACCCCTCCACTTT.

This clonotype appeared a few times. The chain combines TRBV28 with TRBJ2-7, with unresolved D. Germline V CDR1 and CDR2: MDHEN, SYDVKM. V lost 0 bases to trimming and J lost 5 bases, with 2 bases between them. The CDR3 length is 11 residues. CDR3 sequence (DNA): TGTGCCAGCAGTTTATGGGACGAGCAGTACTTC. As protein: CASSLWDEQYF.

This clonotype was detected only a few times. The genes are TRBV5-6 and TRBJ2-1; D perhaps matches TRBD2 (5 bases). Germline lookup yields CDR1 SGHDT and CDR2 YYEEEE. This CDR3 contains 16 residues. Trimming stripped 4 bases from V and 0 bases from J, with 14 bases between. CDR3 nucleotides: TGTGCCAGCAGCGCGTCGGACTTTAGCTCCTACAATGAGCAGTTCTTC. Translation: CASSASDFSSYNEQFF.

This clonotype was observed a handful of times. This rearrangement joins TRBV18 to TRBJ1-2; no definite D call. The CDR3 totals 15 residues. The V and J ends lost 3 bases and 6 bases respectively, with 17 bases between them. Germline values: CDR1 KGHSH, CDR2 LQKENI. This CDR3 is CASSPLTSQTDGYTF. Here the CDR3 DNA reads TGTGCCAGCTCACCTCTCACTTCACAAACGGATGGCTACACCTTC.

The chain employs TRBV29-1 and TRBJ2-6; D not certain. Per germline, CDR1 SQVTM and CDR2 ANQGSEA. V lost 7 bases, J lost 0 bases, and 7 bases lay in between. The CDR3 runs 13 residues. CDR3 loop: CSGRLSGANVLTF. The DNA for the CDR3 is TGCAGCGGGCGGCTCTCTGGGGCCAACGTCCTGACTTTC.

This clonotype was observed at least ten times. V is TRBV20-1 and J is TRBJ2-3; 8 bases align to TRBD1. Germline CDR1 DFQATT, CDR2 SNEGSKA (reference sequence). V shed 6 bases, J shed 3 bases, and the junction held 14 bases outside the gene matches. The CDR3 runs to 16 residues. The CDR3 reads CSAAVRDRGVTDTQYF. DNA for the CDR3: TGCAGTGCCGCCGTCCGCGACAGGGGAGTGACAGATACGCAGTATTTT.

In this sample, this clonotype turned up many times. This chain uses TRBV20-1 with TRBJ2-2, with 8 bases aligning to TRBD1. CDR1 and CDR2 (germline): DFQATT, SNEGSKA (reference sequence). The CDR3 runs to 15 residues. V lost 2 bases, J lost 3 bases, and 5 bases stayed unmatched. As DNA, the CDR3 is TGCAGTGCTAGATCGGGACAGGACGACACCGGGGAGCTGTTTTTT. Encoded protein: CSARSGQDDTGELFF.

CDR3 region: CASSLMGKGGNQPQHF. DNA of the CDR3: TGTGCCAGCAGCTTGATGGGAAAGGGTGGCAATCAGCCCCAGCATTTT. V usage is TRBV7-8 and J usage is TRBJ1-5; no clear D. V lost 3 bases and J lost 2, with 14 bases in between. Germline V gene data show CDR1 as SGHVS and CDR2 as FQNEAQ. CDR3 length equals 16 residues.

This chain uses TRBV12-3 or TRBV12-4 with TRBJ1-5; tentative D call: TRBD1 (6 bases). The CDR3 covers 13 residues. V was trimmed by 7 bases and J by 5 bases, leaving 12 bases between them. CDR3: CASMGAGHQPQHF. In DNA, the CDR3 is TGTGCCAGCATGGGGGCAGGGCATCAGCCCCAGCATTTT.

The chain recombines TRBV12-3 or TRBV12-4 with TRBJ1-3; the D gene is possibly TRBD1 (6 bases). V was pared by 6 bases and J by 8 bases, with 17 bases between. The CDR3 is 14 residues long. The CDR3 loop is CASSFTGTSHTIYF. The DNA for the CDR3 is TGTGCCAGCAGCTTCACAGGGACCTCGCACACCATATATTTT.

The chain links TRBV5-1 to TRBJ2-7; D is unclear. CDR1 and CDR2 (germline): SGHRS, YFSETQ. V was shortened by 0 bases and J by 2 bases, with 3 bases between the two germline ends. The CDR3 is made up of 12 amino acids. This CDR3 is CASSLAAYEQYV. The CDR3 DNA is TGCGCCAGCAGCTTGGCGGCCTACGAGCAGTACGTC.

As to this clonotype: A read error is possible here, since a much larger clone lies one base away. This chain uses TRBV20-1 with TRBJ2-7; maybe TRBD1 (7 bases). This CDR3 has 13 amino acids. Germline CDR1 and CDR2: DFQATT and SNEGSKA (reference sequence). CDR3 amino acids: CCAPGGDSYEQYF. The CDR3 region has the DNA TGCTGTGCTCCCGGCGGGGACAGCTACGAGCAGTACTTC.